This T cell receptor (beta chain) comes out of a study of cytomegalovirus exposure and HLA in healthy donors. For the study at large: Sequencing of roughly 180 million T cells in an earlier analysis found around 100 million unique TCR beta sequences. Study-level results: Researchers catalogued 164 TCR beta chains as cytomegalovirus-associated.

PCR amplification relied on 60 Vbeta primers (plus 13 Jbeta primers). Generated by immunoSEQ multiplex PCR, the TCRdb table keeps only in-frame clones and is missing some. The sample lists under 300,000 clones; over 70% were seen once. For this clone: The antigen is undetermined.

Trimming took off 5 bases at V and 1 base at J, with 9 bases between the two ends. Germline V lookup: CDR1 SGHTA, CDR2 FQGNSA. The CDR3 totals 13 residues. The sample comprised PBMCs. The sequence was collected from an older woman in good health and CMV-seropositive. This chain uses TRBV7-2 with TRBJ2-7, with TRBD1 as a possible D gene (7 bases). Here the CDR3 DNA reads TGTGCCAGCAGCCCAGGGGGGTCCTACGAGCAGTACTTC. It encodes CASSPGGSYEQYF.